Presented here are 3 T cell receptor beta chains from one specimen sequenced in a study of radiation and T cells in renal cell carcinoma. Treatment noted: 15 Gy SBRT to primary tumor, nephrectomy 4 weeks later. Assay: immunoSEQ multiplex PCR; the TCRdb copy retains only in-frame clones and omits some. The sample yields roughly 23,000 clones, more than 45% seen once. Sequences were derived from tumor tissue, sampled from a patient whose treatment included radiotherapy and nephrectomy. The receptors were sampled from a woman in her forties or fifties with renal cell carcinoma.

This rearrangement joins TRBV7-9 to TRBJ2-2, with D perhaps matching TRBD1 (6 bases). V gave up 2 bases and J gave up 5 bases, with 9 bases separating them. The CDR3 runs to 14 residues. The germline gives CDR1 SEHNR, CDR2 FQNEAQ (reference sequence). CDR3 amino acids: CASSLYRETGELFF. CDR3 in DNA: TGTGCCAGCAGCTTATACAGGGAGACCGGGGAGCTGTTTTTT.

The chain links TRBV29-1 to TRBJ1-1, with 7 nucleotides matching TRBD1. After removal of 6 bases from V and 1 base from J, the junction contained 5 bases not matched to a gene. In germline, CDR1 is SQVTM, CDR2 ANQGSEA. This CDR3 spans 13 amino acids. The CDR3 loop reads CSVTGQPNTEAFF. The DNA of the CDR3 is TGCAGCGTGACGGGACAGCCGAACACTGAAGCTTTCTTT. The whole variable domain, filled in from reference TRBV29-1 and TRBJ1-1, reads SAVISQKPSRDICQRGTSLTIQCQVDSQVTMMFWYRQQPGQSLTLIATANQGSEATYESGFVIDKFPISRPNLTFSTLTVSNMSPEDSSIYLCSVTGQPNTEAFFGQGTRLTVV.

V is TRBV4-3 and J is TRBJ1-1; perhaps TRBD1 as D (5 bases). This CDR3 has 15 amino acids. V shed 0 bases and J shed 4 bases, with 12 bases lying between them. The germline gives CDR1 LGHNA, CDR2 YSLEER. CDR3 nucleotide sequence: TGCGCCAGCAGCCAAGACAGGGTCGGGGGCACTGAAGCTTTCTTT. This sequence encodes CASSQDRVGGTEAFF.